Following are 5 T cell receptor beta chains from one sample sequenced in a study of shared clonotypes between healthy human individuals. Profiling relied on immunoSEQ multiplex PCR, and the TCRdb table lists in-frame clones only, not all of them. The sample has approximately 440,000 clones; approximately 80% are singletons. Material: PBMCs. The receptors derive from a woman aged 40 to 50 in good health. Some clones in this sample may be carry-over from other donors' samples.

The CDR3 DNA follows: TGTGCCTGGAGTGTACACAGGGGACCCTACGAGCAGTACTTC. As protein: CAWSVHRGPYEQYF. The chain has TRBV30 and TRBJ2-7; 7 bases fit TRBD1. The germline V gene encodes CDR1 GTSNPN and CDR2 SVGIG (reference sequence). The V and J ends lost 0 bases and 2 bases, in that order; junction bases with no gene match: 4. CDR3 length equals 14 residues.

This rearrangement joins TRBV11-2 to TRBJ2-5, with 7 bases fitting TRBD2. CDR3 size: 17 residues. The V gene end was trimmed by 1 base and the J gene end by 1 base; junction bases not matched to a gene: 9. CDR1 and CDR2 (germline): SGHAT, FQNNGV. DNA of the CDR3: TGTGCCAGCAGCTTAGCCCGGTCGGGGAGGGCCCAAGAGACCCAGTACTTC. Its protein is CASSLARSGRAQETQYF.

This clone came up once. The chain uses TRBV4-1 and TRBJ2-1; 7 bases map to TRBD2. The trim removed 0 bases at V and 1 base at J, leaving 9 bases unmatched. This CDR3 has 18 amino acids. Germline V gene data show CDR1 as MGHRA and CDR2 as YSYEKL. CDR3 sequence (DNA): TGCGCCAGCAGCCAAGAGGGGCGCGGGAGTGGGTCCTACAATGAGCAGTTCTTC. This sequence encodes CASSQEGRGSGSYNEQFF.

The CDR3 DNA reads as TGTGCCAGTAGTCCGACAAGGGGCAATCAGCCCCAGCATTTT. The encoded protein is CASSPTRGNQPQHF. V usage is TRBV19 and J usage is TRBJ1-5; no clear D gene. The V and J ends lost 5 bases and 2 bases respectively, with 10 bases between them. The CDR3 extends over 14 amino acids. Germline V CDR1 and CDR2: LNHDA, SQIVND (reference sequence).

A few counts support this clone. It is likely a read error: a sequence one base away is far more abundant. The chain has TRBV6-1 and TRBJ2-7; the match to TRBD2 covers 11 bases. This CDR3 is 15 amino acids long. Germline CDR1 MNHNS, CDR2 SASEGT. The CDR3 here is CASEGTSGSSYEQHF. In DNA, the CDR3 is TGTGCCAGCGAAGGAACTAGCGGGAGTTCCTACGAGCAGCACTTC.